Following are 9 T cell receptor beta chains from one sample sequenced in a study of cytotoxic CD8 clonotypes in ibrutinib-treated CLL. The repertoire was sequenced with immunoSEQ multiplex PCR; TCRdb's copy has only in-frame clones and lacks some. Here the sample spans approximately 190,000 clones, just under 80% being singletons. The source was PBMCs, collected after 12 months of ibrutinib treatment. The receptors here all came from a human donor with chronic lymphocytic leukemia.

The rearrangement uses TRBV19 and TRBJ1-1; the D gene is possibly TRBD1 (5 bases). CDR1 is LNHDA and CDR2 is SQIVND in the germline V gene (reference sequence). The ends were cut back, 7 bases at V and 5 bases at J, with 17 bases in the middle. This CDR3 contains 14 residues. The CDR3 sequence: CASKQVNRETEAFF. CDR3 bases: TGTGCCAGTAAACAGGTTAATCGGGAAACTGAAGCTTTCTTT.

The chain combines TRBV5-5 with TRBJ1-1; D gene uncertain. Germline loops: CDR1 SGHKS, CDR2 YYEKEE (reference sequence). V lost 0 bases and J lost 9, with 9 bases in between. The CDR3 is 12 amino acids. CDR3 region: CASSLVGGKAFF. DNA for the CDR3: TGTGCCAGCAGCTTGGTGGGAGGGAAAGCTTTCTTT.

The V call is TRBV6-5, the J call TRBJ2-1; 16 bases match TRBD2. The CDR3 sequence is 16 residues long. The germline gives CDR1 MNHEY, CDR2 SVGAGI. Losses at the gene ends were 1 base for V and 7 bases for J; bases not matched to a gene: 1. The CDR3, as DNA: TGTGCCAGCAGTTACTGGGGACTAGCGGGGGGGAATGAGCAGTTCTTC. The encoded protein is CASSYWGLAGGNEQFF.

V gene TRBV19 combines with J gene TRBJ2-1; 10 bases fit TRBD2. CDR1 and CDR2 from the germline V gene are LNHDA and SQIVND (reference sequence). V was clipped by 5 bases and J by 4 bases; unmatched bases: 8. The CDR3 covers 16 residues. CDR3 residues: CASSSPTSGAYNEQFF. Here the CDR3 DNA reads TGTGCCAGTAGTTCCCCTACTAGCGGGGCTTACAATGAGCAGTTCTTC.

This chain uses TRBV7-2 with TRBJ1-2, with D hard to call. V was cut by 8 bases and J by 3 bases, with 4 bases left in between. The CDR3 is made up of 10 amino acids. Germline V gives CDR1 SGHTA, CDR2 FQGNSA. The CDR3 is CASGDYGYTF. Written as DNA, the CDR3 is TGTGCCAGCGGGGACTATGGCTACACCTTC.

The chain carries TRBV28 and TRBJ2-7; no definite D call. Germline values: CDR1 MDHEN, CDR2 SYDVKM. The CDR3 covers 12 residues. The V end lost 3 bases, the J end lost 6 bases, and 9 bases lay between the germline ends. The CDR3 protein is CASSFRWGEQYF. The CDR3 nucleotides are TGTGCCAGCAGTTTTCGGTGGGGCGAGCAGTACTTC.

This chain joins TRBV29-1 and TRBJ2-7; D tentatively reads TRBD1 or TRBD2 (6 bases each). V was pared by 3 bases and J by 1 base, with 16 bases between. CDR1 and CDR2 (germline): SQVTM, ANQGSEA. The CDR3 is 15 residues long. CDR3 in amino acids: CSVEGGRGLSYEQYF. DNA for the CDR3: TGCAGCGTTGAGGGGGGCAGGGGTCTTTCCTACGAGCAGTACTTC.

The genes are TRBV18 and TRBJ2-1; unclear D gene. V lost 0 bases and J 2 bases, leaving 14 bases between the germline ends. Germline lookup yields CDR1 KGHSH and CDR2 LQKENI. The CDR3 is 17 amino acids. CDR3 in amino acids: CASSPPGVSYAYNEQFF. CDR3 DNA: TGTGCCAGCTCACCACCAGGCGTTTCTTATGCCTACAATGAGCAGTTCTTC.

This rearrangement joins TRBV5-8 to TRBJ2-7; tentative D call: TRBD1 (5 bases). With 1 base removed from V and 4 bases from J, the gap between germline ends came to 12 bases. This CDR3 comprises 14 residues. Germline CDR1 and CDR2: SGHTS and YDEGEE. CDR3 bases: TGTGCCAGCAGCTTGAGGGGTGTACTATACGAGCAGTACTTC. Its translation is CASSLRGVLYEQYF. Looking up the rest from reference TRBV5-8 and TRBJ2-7 gives the full variable domain: EAGVTQSPTHLIKTRGQQATLRCSPISGHTSVYWYQQALGLGLQFLLWYDEGEERNRGNFPPRFSGRQFPNYSSELNVNALELEDSALYLCASSLRGVLYEQYFGPGTRLTVT.